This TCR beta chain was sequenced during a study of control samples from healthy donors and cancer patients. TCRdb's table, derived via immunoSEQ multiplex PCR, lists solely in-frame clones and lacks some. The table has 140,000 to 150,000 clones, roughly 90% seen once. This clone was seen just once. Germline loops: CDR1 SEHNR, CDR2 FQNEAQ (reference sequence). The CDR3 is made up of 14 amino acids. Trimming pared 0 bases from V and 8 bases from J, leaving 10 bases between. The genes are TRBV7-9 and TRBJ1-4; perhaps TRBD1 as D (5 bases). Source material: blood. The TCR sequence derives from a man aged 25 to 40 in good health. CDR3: CASSLAGDAEKLFF. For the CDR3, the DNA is TGTGCCAGCAGCTTAGCAGGGGACGCCGAAAAACTGTTTTTT.